A selection of T cell receptor beta chains follows, all from one sample in a study of regulatory T cells in long-lasting Graves disease. TCRdb ran MiXCR on the multiplex PCR reads and lists one entry per CDR3 protein. The sample consists of a few hundred thousand distinct CDR3 sequences, 20% to 25% of them appearing once. Material: peripheral blood mononuclear cells (PBMCs), obtained at new diagnosis, from a patient treated with antithyroid drugs. These TCRs come from a female donor with Graves disease. Both conserved end residues are part of each CDR3. D genes are given only for firm matches. Only some rows state a clone size, as once, few, many or a class for expanded clones.

abundance	d_gene	len	v_gene	j_gene	CDR3aa	CDR3nt
many	.	14	TRBV7-9	TRBJ1-5	CASSLAGHNQPQHF	TGTGCCAGCAGCTTAGCGGGGCACAATCAGCCCCAGCATTTT
many	.	14	TRBV20-1	TRBJ2-1	CSARAAGSYNEQFF	TGCAGTGCTAGAGCGGCAGGCTCCTACAATGAGCAGTTCTTC
.	.	12	TRBV10-3	TRBJ2-1	CAISELANEQFF	TGTGCCATCAGTGAGCTAGCCAATGAGCAGTTCTTC
.	.	15	TRBV5-1	TRBJ2-7	CASSLTRDTSSEQYF	TGCGCCAGCAGCTTGACCCGGGACACGTCCTCCGAGCAGTACTTC
many	TRBD2	18	TRBV6-2/TRBV6-3	TRBJ2-1	CASSYPSRTSGIYNEQFF	TGTGCCAGCAGTTACCCTTCCAGGACTAGCGGGATTTACAATGAGCAGTTCTTC
many	TRBD1	13	TRBV20-1	TRBJ2-5	CSARGQGGETQYF	TGCAGTGCTAGGGGACAGGGAGGGGAGACCCAGTACTTC
once	TRBD2	16	TRBV28	TRBJ2-4	CASSLLGSGRENIQYF	TGTGCCAGCAGTTTATTGGGAAGCGGGAGAGAAAACATTCAGTACTTC
many	.	15	TRBV5-1	TRBJ1-5	CASSPGTGGNQPQHF	TGTGCCAGCAGTCCCGGTACAGGCGGCAATCAGCCCCAGCATTTT
few	.	14	TRBV3-1	TRBJ2-7	CASSQARGPYEQYF	TGTGCCAGCAGCCAAGCCCGGGGACCCTACGAGCAGTACTTC
many	TRBD2	18	TRBV15	TRBJ2-7	CATSREGIGLREFDEQYF	TGTGCCACCAGCAGAGAGGGCATAGGATTGCGGGAGTTCGACGAGCAGTACTTC
many	.	13	TRBV30	TRBJ2-7	CAWNSAGGGEQYF	TGTGCCTGGAATTCGGCAGGGGGAGGCGAGCAGTACTTC
many	.	15	TRBV7-9	TRBJ1-1	CASSPLGPGVDEAFF	TGTGCCAGCAGCCCTTTGGGGCCTGGGGTCGACGAAGCTTTCTTT
many	.	14	TRBV5-8	TRBJ2-7	CASSLLGSRYEQYF	TGTGCCAGCAGCTTGTTGGGTTCCCGCTACGAGCAGTACTTC
few	.	10	TRBV24-1	TRBJ1-6	CATKDSPLHF	TGTGCCACGAAAGATTCACCCCTCCACTTT
many	.	17	TRBV5-1	TRBJ1-6	CASSRWTSPGYNSPLHF	TGCGCCAGCAGCAGGTGGACCTCTCCGGGGTATAATTCACCCCTCCACTTT
.	.	16	TRBV9	TRBJ1-3	CASSANIGSSGNTIYF	TGTGCCAGCAGCGCTAACATTGGGAGCTCTGGAAACACCATATATTTT
.	.	14	TRBV20-1	TRBJ2-4	CSARGLVEGNIQYF	TGCAGTGCTAGAGGACTAGTAGAGGGGAACATTCAGTACTTC
many	.	15	TRBV5-6	TRBJ1-5	CASSARGHNNQPQHF	TGTGCCAGCAGCGCTAGGGGTCATAACAATCAGCCCCAGCATTTT
many	.	16	TRBV6-1	TRBJ2-7	CASSEPETGRSYEQYF	TGTGCCAGCAGTGAACCTGAGACAGGCCGCTCCTACGAGCAGTACTTC
.	.	17	TRBV5-4	TRBJ2-6	CASSLGSKFSGANVLTF	TGTGCCAGCAGCTTGGGGTCCAAATTCTCTGGGGCCAACGTCCTGACTTTC
many	.	13	TRBV3-1	TRBJ2-7	CASSYDRSYEQYF	TGTGCCAGCAGCTACGACAGATCCTACGAGCAGTACTTC
few	TRBD1	16	TRBV11-2	TRBJ2-3	CASSRGTGLSTDTQYF	TGTGCCAGCAGCCGCGGGACAGGACTAAGCACAGATACGCAGTATTTT
many	.	13	TRBV18	TRBJ1-1	CASSPNRDTEAFF	TGTGCCAGCTCACCTAACAGGGACACTGAAGCTTTCTTT
many	.	15	TRBV5-1	TRBJ2-3	CASSLDGGVTDTQYF	TGCGCCAGCAGCTTGGATGGAGGCGTCACAGATACGCAGTATTTT
once	.	15	TRBV5-1	TRBJ2-2	CASSPLRRGTGELFF	TGCGCCAGCAGCCCCTTACGGCGGGGCACCGGGGAGCTGTTTTTT
many	.	13	TRBV7-2	TRBJ2-5	CASSLSYQETQYF	TGTGCCAGCAGCTTATCCTACCAAGAGACCCAGTACTTC
.	.	13	TRBV6-2/TRBV6-3	TRBJ2-7	CASSYTGIHVQYF	TGTGCCAGCAGTTATACAGGTATCCACGTGCAGTACTTC
.	.	15	TRBV6-1	TRBJ1-5	CAISPAGTNNQPQHF	TGTGCCATCAGCCCCGCGGGGACGAACAATCAGCCCCAGCATTTT
many	.	15	TRBV7-2	TRBJ2-3	CASSLVTGKRNTQYF	TGTGCCAGCAGCTTAGTAACGGGGAAGAGAAATACGCAGTATTTT
.	TRBD2	16	TRBV7-2	TRBJ2-7	CASSLDGTSGSNEQYF	TGTGCCAGCAGCTTAGACGGGACTAGCGGGAGCAACGAGCAGTACTTC
many	TRBD1	16	TRBV6-1	TRBJ1-5	CASSPGTGYSNQPQHF	TGTGCCAGCAGTCCCGGGACAGGGTATAGCAATCAGCCCCAGCATTTT
many	.	14	TRBV20-1	TRBJ1-4	CSARDPVVREKLFF	TGCAGTGCTAGAGATCCCGTCGTAAGGGAAAAACTGTTTTTT
many	TRBD1	14	TRBV2	TRBJ2-7	CASSVQGVTYEQYF	TGTGCCAGCAGCGTACAGGGGGTCACCTACGAGCAGTACTTC
many	.	15	TRBV12-3/TRBV12-4	TRBJ2-6	CASRSASAGANVLTF	TGTGCCAGCAGGAGTGCTAGCGCTGGGGCCAACGTCCTGACTTTC
many	.	16	TRBV7-3	TRBJ2-5	CASSLASGGTAETQYF	TGTGCCAGCAGCTTGGCCTCTGGGGGGACAGCTGAGACCCAGTACTTC
few	.	14	TRBV28	TRBJ1-2	CATRPTREFYGYTF	TGTGCCACCAGACCGACCAGGGAATTCTATGGCTACACCTTC
many	TRBD2	15	TRBV2	TRBJ2-1	CAGSPLAGLYNEQFF	TGTGCCGGCAGTCCCCTAGCGGGGCTCTACAATGAGCAGTTCTTC
many	.	13	TRBV2	TRBJ1-2	CASKRTEGSGYTF	TGTGCCAGCAAGAGAACGGAGGGATCTGGCTACACCTTC